The T cell receptor beta chain under discussion was sequenced for a study of blood T cells in healthy people across ages. Notes on the study in general: Age showed a roughly linear inverse relationship with TCR beta diversity per million T cells. Comparison with aged donors showed that long-lived donors had more naive CD4+ cells and higher diversity.

This clonotype was counted once. The antigen is not known. Primers used in a second PCR of about 6 to 12 cycles were a sample-barcoded 5' primer and a J-beta primer mix. No fewer than 2.5 million CDR3-containing paired-end reads came from each sample. TCRdb re-derived calls from the 5' RACE reads in MiXCR, one entry per CDR3 protein. The sample yields hundreds of thousands of distinct CDR3 sequences, 40% to 50% seen once. The CDR3 is 14 residues long. The germline V and J ends were trimmed by 7 bases and 2 bases, with 14 bases remaining between them. The sequencing input was blood. This chain links TRBV12-3 or TRBV12-4 with TRBJ1-2; possible D gene TRBD1, 5 bases. This TCR was sampled from a man aged 55 to 70 in good health. In DNA, the CDR3 is TGTGCCAGCATGCGGTCAGGGTACAACTATGGCTACACCTTC. It specifies CASMRSGYNYGYTF.